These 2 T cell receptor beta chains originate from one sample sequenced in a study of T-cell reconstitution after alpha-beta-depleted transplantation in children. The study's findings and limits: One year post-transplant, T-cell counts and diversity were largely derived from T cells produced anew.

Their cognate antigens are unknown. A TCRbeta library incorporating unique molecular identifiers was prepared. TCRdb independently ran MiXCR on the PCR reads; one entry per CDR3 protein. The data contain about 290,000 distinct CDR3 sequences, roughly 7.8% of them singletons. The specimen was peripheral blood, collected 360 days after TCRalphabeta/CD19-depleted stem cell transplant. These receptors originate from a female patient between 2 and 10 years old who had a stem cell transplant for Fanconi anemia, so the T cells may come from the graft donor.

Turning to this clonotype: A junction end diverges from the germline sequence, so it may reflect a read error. In DNA, the CDR3 is TGTGCCAGCAGCTACGGCCCCGGGTCGGCCGCGGCCGGCCTGTTT. Protein: CASSYGPGSAAAGLF. The rearrangement links TRBV5-8 to TRBJ1-1; unclear D gene. The CDR3 consists of 15 residues. CDR1 and CDR2 from the germline V gene are SGHTS and YDEGEE. The whole variable domain, remainder taken from reference TRBV5-8 and TRBJ1-1, is EAGVTQSPTHLIKTRGQQATLRCSPISGHTSVYWYQQALGLGLQFLLWYDEGEERNRGNFPPRFSGRQFPNYSSELNVNALELEDSALYLCASSYGPGSAAAGLFGQGTRLTVV.

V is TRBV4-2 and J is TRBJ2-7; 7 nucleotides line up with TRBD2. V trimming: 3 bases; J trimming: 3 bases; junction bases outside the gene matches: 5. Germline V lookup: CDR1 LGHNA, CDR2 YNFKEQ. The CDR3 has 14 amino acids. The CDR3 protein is CASSHGEGLYEQYF. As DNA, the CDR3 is TGTGCCAGCAGCCACGGGGAGGGGCTCTACGAGCAGTACTTC.